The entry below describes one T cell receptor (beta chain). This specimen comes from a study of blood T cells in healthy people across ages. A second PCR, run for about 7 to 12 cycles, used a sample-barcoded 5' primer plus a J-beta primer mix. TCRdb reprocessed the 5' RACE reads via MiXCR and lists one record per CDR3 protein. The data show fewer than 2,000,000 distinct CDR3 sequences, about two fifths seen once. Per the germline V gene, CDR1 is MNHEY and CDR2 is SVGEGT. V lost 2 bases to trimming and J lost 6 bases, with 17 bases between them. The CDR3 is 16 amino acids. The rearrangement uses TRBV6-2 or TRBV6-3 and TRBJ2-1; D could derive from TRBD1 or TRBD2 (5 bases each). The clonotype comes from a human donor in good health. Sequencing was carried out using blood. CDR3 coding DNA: TGTGCCAGCAGTTACATCGGGGACGTTAGATCCAATGAGCAGTTCTTC. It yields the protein CASSYIGDVRSNEQFF.